The clone carrying this T cell receptor (beta chain) was counted a few times. The antigen is not known. This specimen belongs to a study of T cells after yellow fever vaccination. Regarding the study as a whole: Most primary-vaccination clones reappeared after the booster (about 97% CD4, roughly 90% CD8). Peaking faster, on day 5 versus 15, the secondary response was nonetheless weaker.

MiXCR, applied by TCRdb to the 5' RACE reads, yields one record per CDR3 protein. The sample holds 250,000 to 300,000 distinct CDR3 sequences, around 13% seen once. Germline V gives CDR1 MNHNY, CDR2 SVGAGI (reference sequence). The CDR3 is 13 residues long. After removal of 11 bases from V and 5 bases from J, the junction contained 7 bases not matched to a gene. The TCR comes from a young man who received the YFV17D yellow fever vaccine. The specimen was CD4+ T cells sorted from PBMCs, collected 45 days after the yellow fever booster vaccination. The chain has TRBV6-6 and TRBJ1-5, with 9 bases identical to TRBD1. CDR3 nucleotides: TGTGCCGTCACCCGGGACAGGGATCAGCCCCAGCATTTT. Amino acids: CAVTRDRDQPQHF.